This T cell receptor (beta chain) was captured by sequencing in a study of CD8+ T cells in alopecia areata. Isolated RNA was reverse transcribed into cDNA used as the sequencing template. Measured with immunoSEQ multiplex PCR; TCRdb has only the in-frame clones, and not every one. The data contain about 250,000 clones, roughly two thirds of them singletons. Germline CDR1 SGHAT, CDR2 FQNNGV. Trimming took off 5 bases at V and 3 bases at J, with 15 bases between the two ends. The CDR3 spans 15 residues. This receptor was identified in a human donor with alopecia areata. The chain has TRBV11-2 and TRBJ2-3; D may correspond to TRBD1 or TRBD2 (6 bases each). The sample in question was CD4+ T cells sorted from blood, obtained at week 0. CDR3 bases: TGTGCCAGCAGCCCCGGGTCGGGGGCAACAGATACGCAGTATTTT. Amino acid sequence: CASSPGSGATDTQYF.